This entry is about one T cell receptor beta chain. Its antigen is unidentified. A library of TCRbeta sequences, prepared with unique molecular identifiers, was generated. TCRdb re-called the PCR reads through MiXCR, storing one row per CDR3 protein. The repertoire includes more than 400,000 distinct CDR3 sequences, approximately 10% of them detected once, and less than 15% sits in the top ten. The sample comes from a study of T-cell reconstitution after alpha-beta-depleted transplantation in children. Whole-study results and caveats: Newly produced T cells mostly accounted for T-cell counts and diversity one year post-transplant.

The CDR3 covers 15 residues. V shed 0 bases, J shed 3 bases, and the junction held 3 bases outside the gene matches. The V gene's germline CDR1 is SGDLS and CDR2 YYNGEE. The source material was PBMCs, mostly from graft donor cells, sampled 180 days after TCRalphabeta/CD19-depleted stem cell transplant. The chain carries TRBV9 and TRBJ2-1, with 7 bases lining up with TRBD2. The receptor was isolated from a female patient between 2 and 15 years old who had a stem cell transplant for aplastic anemia, so the T cells may come from the graft donor. The CDR3 sequence: CASSVVSSGYNEQFF. The CDR3 DNA reads as TGTGCCAGCAGCGTAGTTTCTAGCGGCTACAATGAGCAGTTCTTC.